The TCR beta chain described here comes from a study of control samples from healthy donors and cancer patients (dated by TCRdb to about 2020). Receptor amplification or capture employed the immunoSEQ multiplex PCR assay. TCRdb carries this immuneACCESS record with in-frame sequences only. Its versions omit some clonotypes, under half of them owing to an unresolved V gene in the studies checked, with the rest unexplained. This sample holds some 120,000 clones; roughly 84% were observed only once. Less than 9.5% of the sample is held by the ten biggest clonotypes. Remarks on this clone: Its antigen is still unknown. Within one base of it there is no much larger clone, and no base qualities were kept.

Sequencing was done on a sample of blood. The receptor's source is a man in his forties in good health.

The DNA reads TGTGCCAGCAGTGGTTGGAGGGGGAACAATCAGCCCCAGCATTTT. Its product reads: CASSGWRGNNQPQHF. The chain joins TRBV2 to TRBJ1-5; the D region possibly corresponds to TRBD1 (6 bases align). The CDR3, from cysteine to phenylalanine, totals 15 residues. CDR3 DNA only is kept here, 45 bases in frame from base 1. V is pared back by 4 bases and J by 3 bases, with 13 bases lying between the germline termini. CDR1 and CDR2 (SNHLY, FYNNEI) derive from the germline V gene.